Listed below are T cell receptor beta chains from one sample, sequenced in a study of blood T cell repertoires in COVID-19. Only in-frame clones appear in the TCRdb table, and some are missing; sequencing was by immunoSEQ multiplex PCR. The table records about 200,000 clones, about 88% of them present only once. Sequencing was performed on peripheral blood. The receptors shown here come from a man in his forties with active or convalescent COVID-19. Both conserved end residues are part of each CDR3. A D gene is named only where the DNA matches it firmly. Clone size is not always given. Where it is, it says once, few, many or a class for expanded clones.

TGTGCCAGCAGCTTAGTTGTAGGGAGCGGCTACACCTTC CASSLVVGSGYTF - TRBJ1-2 - TRBV7-2
TGTGCCAGCAGCCAAGAGACAGGCCCGATAACAGAGACCCAGTACTTC CASSQETGPITETQYF - TRBJ2-5 - TRBV14
TGTGCCAGCAGTACGGCGGGCATTAATCAGCCCCAGCATTTT CASSTAGINQPQHF - TRBJ1-5 - TRBV6-5
TGTGCCAGCAGCTTAGCTCAGTCTTCTGGAAACACCATATATTTT CASSLAQSSGNTIYF - TRBJ1-3 - TRBV7-6
TGTGCCAGCAGTGAAGGGGTGGGGGGAGGATACAATGAGCAGTTCTTC CASSEGVGGGYNEQFF - TRBJ2-1 - TRBV2
TGTGCCAGCACTTACCCTGGGGGACAGGGTTCCTACGAGCAGTACTTC CASTYPGGQGSYEQYF TRBD1 TRBJ2-7 - TRBV5-5
TGCGCCAGCAGCCCCAGCCTGCAGGGAAGGGCGTACGAGCAGTACTTC CASSPSLQGRAYEQYF - TRBJ2-7 - TRBV4-1
TGCGCCAGCAGCCAAGGGGACAGGGTAACCTACGAGCAGTACTTC CASSQGDRVTYEQYF TRBD1 TRBJ2-7 - TRBV4-1
TGTGCCAGCAGCTTAGGGGCTAGCGGTTCCTACGAGCAGTACTTC CASSLGASGSYEQYF TRBD2 TRBJ2-7 - TRBV11-3
TGTGCCAAGCCAGGACTAGCGGACTACAATGAGCAGTTCTTC CAKPGLADYNEQFF TRBD2 TRBJ2-1 many TRBV2
TGTGCCAGCAGCCCCAGGACTAGCGGGGGGAACAATGAGCAGTTCTTC CASSPRTSGGNNEQFF TRBD2 TRBJ2-1 - TRBV13
TGTGCCAGCAGTGAAGGCGGGAACTCTGAAAAACTGTTTTTT CASSEGGNSEKLFF - TRBJ1-4 - TRBV6-1
TGTGCCAGCACACCCCTAGGACAGGGACGGGCCGGGGAGCTGTTTTTT CASTPLGQGRAGELFF TRBD1 TRBJ2-2 - TRBV9
TGTGCCAGCAGCGTAGATCAAGGGAGAGGGTCCGGAAACACCATATATTTT CASSVDQGRGSGNTIYF - TRBJ1-3 - TRBV9
TGTGCCAGCAGTTCCCGGTGGACGGGGTTTTCCTACGAGCAGTACTTC CASSSRWTGFSYEQYF - TRBJ2-7 - TRBV28
TGTGCCAGCAGCGATACTAGGGCCCAGGCGCAGTATTTT CASSDTRAQAQYF - TRBJ2-3 - TRBV5-4
TGCAGCGCCCGGTGGGGACAGAGGGCTCTGACGAACACTGAAGCTTTCTTT CSARWGQRALTNTEAFF TRBD1 TRBJ1-1 - TRBV29-1
TGTGCCAGCAGTTTAGTACAAGCGGCCCTCCACTTT CASSLVQAALHF - TRBJ1-6 - TRBV12-3/TRBV12-4
TGTGCCAGCAGGATGGGACAGGGGGAGGTCACAGATACGCAGTATTTT CASRMGQGEVTDTQYF TRBD1 TRBJ2-3 - TRBV6-4
TGTGCCAGCAGTTTACTGGCGGGAGGGCCCGGGGAGCTGTTTTTT CASSLLAGGPGELFF TRBD2 TRBJ2-2 - TRBV6-6
TGTGCCAGCAGTTTACAGCGCCCGTACGGAAACACCATATATTTT CASSLQRPYGNTIYF - TRBJ1-3 - TRBV28
TGTGCCAGCAGCCGCCTGAAAACAGGTCAAGAGACCCAGTACTTC CASSRLKTGQETQYF - TRBJ2-5 - TRBV3-1/TRBV3-2
TGTGCCAGCAGCAAAAGGGACACCATATCCTACGAGCAGTACTTC CASSKRDTISYEQYF - TRBJ2-7 - TRBV11-2
TGTGCCAGTAGTATACAGGGTTCTGAAGCTTTCTTT CASSIQGSEAFF - TRBJ1-1 - TRBV19
TGTGCCTGGGAGCGGGGGGGCTTTTCCTACGAGCAGTACTTC CAWERGGFSYEQYF TRBD2 TRBJ2-7 - TRBV30
TGTGCCACCAGCAGAGGAGGGTGGGGCAGGGGATTCCAAGAGACCCAGTACTTC CATSRGGWGRGFQETQYF - TRBJ2-5 - TRBV15
TGTGCCAGCAGCTTAGCGGGGTCAAACACAGATACGCAGTATTTT CASSLAGSNTDTQYF - TRBJ2-3 - TRBV7-3
TGCGCCAGCAGCCCCGGGGACAAGAGCTCCTACAATGAGCAGTTCTTC CASSPGDKSSYNEQFF - TRBJ2-1 - TRBV5-1
TGTGCCAGTAGGGCAGACAGTTTGAGCGACGAGCAGTACTTC CASRADSLSDEQYF - TRBJ2-7 - TRBV19
TGTGCCAGCAGTTCAGGGAGGGACACTGAAGCTTTCTTT CASSSGRDTEAFF - TRBJ1-1 - TRBV6-5
TGTGCCAGCAGCCTTCTAGCGGGATCCCCTCACGAGCAGTACTTC CASSLLAGSPHEQYF TRBD2 TRBJ2-7 - TRBV2
TGTGCCAGCAGCCCCCGGACTAGCGGGGTGAGCACAGATACGCAGTATTTT CASSPRTSGVSTDTQYF TRBD2 TRBJ2-3 - TRBV7-2
TGTGCCAGCAGCTCAATTGACACTGAAGCTTTCTTT CASSSIDTEAFF - TRBJ1-1 - TRBV3-1/TRBV3-2
TGTGCCAGCAGTTTCGTGGAACAGGGGAGGCGTGAGCAGTTCTTC CASSFVEQGRREQFF - TRBJ2-1 - TRBV28
TGTGCCAGCAGCTCCAGACAGGGGGCAGATACGCAGTATTTT CASSSRQGADTQYF TRBD1 TRBJ2-3 - TRBV7-6
TGTGCCAGCAGCTTAGCCGGGACAGGGGGCCAAGAGACCCAGTACTTC CASSLAGTGGQETQYF TRBD1 TRBJ2-5 - TRBV7-2
TGTGCCACCAGCAGAGATAGCATGAACACTGAAGCTTTCTTT CATSRDSMNTEAFF - TRBJ1-1 - TRBV15
TGTGCCAGCAGACTAGCGGGCCGAAATGAGCAGTTCTTC CASRLAGRNEQFF TRBD2 TRBJ2-1 - TRBV6-5
TGTGCCAGCAGCCGGACAGGCTATCAGCCCCAGCATTTT CASSRTGYQPQHF TRBD1 TRBJ1-5 - TRBV6-5
TGTGCCAGCAGCGTACAGGGGGCCAGGGAAAAACTGTTTTTT CASSVQGAREKLFF TRBD1 TRBJ1-4 - TRBV5-8
TGCGCCAGCAGTGATAACACCGGGACAGCAAGCAATCAGCCCCAGCATTTT CASSDNTGTASNQPQHF TRBD1 TRBJ1-5 - TRBV10-2
TGTGCCAGCAAGCCCAGGGGGTCTTATGAAAAACTGTTTTTT CASKPRGSYEKLFF TRBD1 TRBJ1-4 - TRBV2
TGTGCCAGCAGCAGGACGGGAAGCACAGATACGCAGTATTTT CASSRTGSTDTQYF - TRBJ2-3 - TRBV27
TGTGCCAGCAGCTTAATTTTGGGACAGGGGATCGATGGCTACACCTTC CASSLILGQGIDGYTF TRBD1 TRBJ1-2 - TRBV7-8
TGTGCCAGCAGTGAAGACCAGGGGGTCATCGGCCAGCCCCAGCATTTT CASSEDQGVIGQPQHF TRBD1 TRBJ1-5 few TRBV25-1
TGTGCCAGCAGCCCAGGGACAGGGAGGACAAACACCATATATTTT CASSPGTGRTNTIYF TRBD1 TRBJ1-3 - TRBV7-9
TGTGCCAGCAGCTTGGGGGGGCCTCAGGCCCAGCATTTT CASSLGGPQAQHF - TRBJ1-5 - TRBV5-5
TGTGCCATCGCCCGGGATTATCAGGGGGCGCAAGGCGAGCAGTACTTC CAIARDYQGAQGEQYF TRBD1 TRBJ2-7 - TRBV10-3
TGTGCCAGCGGGCCAGGGGCGGCCCGCACAGATACGCAGTATTTT CASGPGAARTDTQYF - TRBJ2-3 - TRBV3-1/TRBV3-2
TGTGCCAGCAGTCTACTAGCGGGAGGCGCAGATACGCAGTATTTT CASSLLAGGADTQYF TRBD2 TRBJ2-3 - TRBV6-5
TGTGCCAGCAGCCCATTGACAGGGTACTATGGCTACACCTTC CASSPLTGYYGYTF TRBD1 TRBJ1-2 - TRBV5-6
TGTGCCAGTAGTACGGACAGGGATCTTGGCTACACCTTC CASSTDRDLGYTF TRBD1 TRBJ1-2 - TRBV19
TGCAGCGTTGTGGTTTCAGGCGATTCACCCCTCCACTTT CSVVVSGDSPLHF - TRBJ1-6 - TRBV29-1
TGTGCCAGCAAAGTGGCGGGTGGATGGGACACTGAAGCTTTCTTT CASKVAGGWDTEAFF - TRBJ1-1 - TRBV5-5